This T cell receptor (beta chain) was retrieved from a study of OX40 agonist ivuxolimab in advanced cancers. The protocol was immunoSEQ multiplex PCR, while the TCRdb copy is restricted to in-frame clones and leaves out a portion. The sample includes fewer than 25,000 clones, roughly nine tenths of them seen just once. CDR1 is MNHNY, CDR2 SVGAGI, per germline (reference sequence). The CDR3 totals 16 residues. V lost 2 bases, J lost 5 bases, and 8 bases stayed unmatched. This clonotype was obtained from an adult with an advanced solid tumor such as melanoma, head and neck, liver or kidney cancer. The material sequenced was CD4+ or CD8+ T cells sorted from blood, taken in a trial of the OX40 agonist ivuxolimab. V gene TRBV6-6 combines with J gene TRBJ2-3, with 9 nucleotides matching TRBD1. In nucleotides, the CDR3 is TGTGCCAGCAGTTACCTACAGGGGGCGCATGGAGATACGCAGTATTTT. It is translated as CASSYLQGAHGDTQYF.